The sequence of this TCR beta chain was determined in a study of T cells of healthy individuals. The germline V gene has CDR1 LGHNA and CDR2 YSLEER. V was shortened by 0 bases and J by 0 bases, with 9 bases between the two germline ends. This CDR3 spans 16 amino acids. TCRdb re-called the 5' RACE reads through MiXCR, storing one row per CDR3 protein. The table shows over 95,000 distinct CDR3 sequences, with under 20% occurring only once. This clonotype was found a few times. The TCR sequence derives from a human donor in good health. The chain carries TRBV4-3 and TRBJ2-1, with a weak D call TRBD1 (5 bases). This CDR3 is CASSQEVGDSYNEQFF. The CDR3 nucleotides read TGCGCCAGCAGCCAAGAGGTAGGGGACTCCTACAATGAGCAGTTCTTC.